This TCR beta chain was identified in a study of blood T cell repertoires in COVID-19. Whole-study context: T cells, B-cell-depleted T cells, or PBMCs provided the cDNA or gDNA that served as material.

In the authors' methods: Cell counts per sample came from amplifying reference gene primers. Produced via immunoSEQ multiplex PCR; TCRdb's table is partial and in-frame only. D and trimming were read from the DNA, whereas the V and J calls and clone size are those reported in that table. The sample records 120,000 or so clones, 80% being singletons. This TCR derives from a man between 60 and 70 years old with active or convalescent COVID-19. The specimen was peripheral blood.

CDR3 DNA sequence: TGTGCCAGCAGTTACTCGTCTAGCGGGAGTGCCGAGCAGTACTTC. This gives the protein CASSYSSSGSAEQYF. The rearrangement joins TRBV6-5 to TRBJ2-7, with 10 bases identical to TRBD2. The CDR3 length is 15 residues. The ends lost 0 bases at V and 6 bases at J; junction bases unmatched: 5. The V gene's germline CDR1 is MNHEY and CDR2 SVGAGI.